This T cell receptor (beta chain) was recovered during a study of blood T cells in healthy people across ages. A second roughly 6 to 11 cycle PCR used barcoded and J-beta primers. The template-switch adaptor, which had 12 random nucleotides, put a tag on each cDNA molecule. TCRdb ran MiXCR on the 5' RACE reads and lists one entry per CDR3 protein. Here the sample spans under 800,000 distinct CDR3 sequences, roughly 44% being singletons. This clonotype showed up many times. The study isolated at least 6.5 million PBMCs from each sample. This TCR derives from a woman aged 55-75 years in good health. Sequencing was done on a sample of blood.

The CDR3 spells CASSDGTSGGEQFF. The CDR3 bases are TGTGCCAGCAGTGATGGGACTAGCGGTGGTGAGCAGTTCTTC. This rearrangement joins TRBV2 to TRBJ2-1, with TRBD2 matching over 11 bases. CDR3 size: 14 residues. Germline values: CDR1 SNHLY, CDR2 FYNNEI. The trim removed 3 bases at V and 9 bases at J, leaving 4 bases unmatched.